This TCR beta chain was recovered during a study of liver allograft versus peripheral blood T cells. For the study at large: Within transplanted livers, the T cell receptor repertoires were examined and compared against the repertoires present in the peripheral blood of liver transplant recipients. Study-wide results and limits: Repertoires found inside liver allografts reportedly differed from T cell receptor repertoires in peripheral blood.

A single record per CDR3 protein comes from TCRdb applying MiXCR to the reads. The sample consists of fewer than 9,500 distinct CDR3 sequences, over 15% of them appearing once. This clonotype was seen only a few times. Its antigen is as yet unknown. The clonotype was recovered from a human patient who had a liver transplant. Some T cells here may be from the graft donor.

The CDR3 region has the DNA TGTGCCAGCAGCGAAACAGCGAACACTGAAGCTTTCTTT. Its protein is CASSETANTEAFF. The chain combines TRBV3-1 with TRBJ1-1, with unresolved D. Germline V gene data show CDR1 as LGHDT and CDR2 as YNNKEL (reference sequence). V was clipped by 5 bases and J by 1 base, with 8 bases between them. The CDR3 is 13 residues long.